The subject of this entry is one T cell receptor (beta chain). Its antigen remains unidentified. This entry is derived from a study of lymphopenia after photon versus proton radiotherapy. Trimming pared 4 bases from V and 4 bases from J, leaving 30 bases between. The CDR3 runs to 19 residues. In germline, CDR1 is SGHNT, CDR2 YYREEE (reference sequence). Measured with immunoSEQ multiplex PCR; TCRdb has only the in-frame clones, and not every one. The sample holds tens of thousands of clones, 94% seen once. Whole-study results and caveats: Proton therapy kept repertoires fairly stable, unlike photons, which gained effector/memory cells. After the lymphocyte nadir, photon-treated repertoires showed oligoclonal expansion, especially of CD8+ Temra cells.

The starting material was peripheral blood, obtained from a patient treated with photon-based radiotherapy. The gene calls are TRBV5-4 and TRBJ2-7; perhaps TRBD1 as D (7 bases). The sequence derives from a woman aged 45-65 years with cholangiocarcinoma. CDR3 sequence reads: CASSPSPRPTGRIGYEQYF. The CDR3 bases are TGTGCCAGCAGCCCAAGTCCCAGGCCGACAGGGAGGATAGGGTACGAGCAGTACTTC.